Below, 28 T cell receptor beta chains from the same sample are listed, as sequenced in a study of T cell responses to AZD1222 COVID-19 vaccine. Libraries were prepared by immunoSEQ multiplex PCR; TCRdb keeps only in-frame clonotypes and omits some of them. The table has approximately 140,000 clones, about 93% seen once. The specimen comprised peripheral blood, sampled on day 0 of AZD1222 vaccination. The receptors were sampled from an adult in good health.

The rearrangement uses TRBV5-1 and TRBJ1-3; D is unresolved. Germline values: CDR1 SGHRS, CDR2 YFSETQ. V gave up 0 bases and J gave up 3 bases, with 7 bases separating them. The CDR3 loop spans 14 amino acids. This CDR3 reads CASSLADFGNTIYF. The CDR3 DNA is TGCGCCAGCAGCTTGGCAGACTTTGGAAACACCATATATTTT.

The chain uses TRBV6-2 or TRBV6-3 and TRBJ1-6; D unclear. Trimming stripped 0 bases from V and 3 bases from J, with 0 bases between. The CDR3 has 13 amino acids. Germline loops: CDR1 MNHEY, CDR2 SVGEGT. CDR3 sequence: CASSYSYNSPLHF. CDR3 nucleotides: TGTGCCAGCAGTTACTCCTATAATTCACCCCTCCACTTT.

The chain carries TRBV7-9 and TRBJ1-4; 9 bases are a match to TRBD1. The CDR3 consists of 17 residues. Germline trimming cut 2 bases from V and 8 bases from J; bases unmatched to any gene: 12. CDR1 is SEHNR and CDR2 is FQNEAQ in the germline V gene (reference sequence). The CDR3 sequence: CASSLRRDREGGEKLFF. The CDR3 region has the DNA TGTGCCAGCAGCTTAAGGCGGGACAGGGAGGGTGGCGAAAAACTGTTTTTT.

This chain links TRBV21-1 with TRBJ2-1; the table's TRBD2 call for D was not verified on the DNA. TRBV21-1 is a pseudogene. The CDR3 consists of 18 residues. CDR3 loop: CASSKGLEQRVSYNEQFF. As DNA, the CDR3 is TGTGCCAGCAGCAAAGGGCTCGAACAGAGGGTCTCCTACAATGAGCAGTTCTTC.

The CDR3 protein is CASSEGGAQETQYF. The CDR3 DNA follows: TGTGCCAGCAGTGAGGGAGGGGCCCAAGAGACCCAGTACTTC. The rearrangement uses TRBV2 and TRBJ2-5; 7 bases are a match to TRBD2. The CDR3 spans 14 residues. CDR1 is SNHLY, CDR2 FYNNEI, per germline. Trimming at V came to 3 bases and at J to 1 base, leaving 2 bases not matched to a gene.

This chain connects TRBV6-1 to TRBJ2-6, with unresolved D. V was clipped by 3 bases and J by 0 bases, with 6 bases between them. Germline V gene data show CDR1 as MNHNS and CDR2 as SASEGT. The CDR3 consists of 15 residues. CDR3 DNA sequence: TGTGCCAGCAGTGAGGCGGTCTCTGGGGCCAACGTCCTGACTTTC. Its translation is CASSEAVSGANVLTF.

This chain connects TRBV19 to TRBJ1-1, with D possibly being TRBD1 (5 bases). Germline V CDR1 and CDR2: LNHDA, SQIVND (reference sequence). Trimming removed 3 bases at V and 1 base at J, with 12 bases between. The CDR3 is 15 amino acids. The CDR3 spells CASSMKPGGNTEAFF. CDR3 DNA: TGTGCCAGTAGTATGAAACCGGGGGGGAACACTGAAGCTTTCTTT.

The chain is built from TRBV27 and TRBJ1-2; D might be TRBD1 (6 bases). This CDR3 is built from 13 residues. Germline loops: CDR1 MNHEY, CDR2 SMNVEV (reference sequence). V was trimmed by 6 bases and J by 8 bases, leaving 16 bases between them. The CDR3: CASSQGIRRGYTF. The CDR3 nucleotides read TGTGCCAGCAGCCAGGGGATTCGGCGGGGCTACACCTTC.

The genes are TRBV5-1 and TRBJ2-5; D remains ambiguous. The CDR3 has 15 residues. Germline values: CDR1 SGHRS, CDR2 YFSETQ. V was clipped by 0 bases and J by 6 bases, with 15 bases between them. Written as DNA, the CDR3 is TGCGCCAGCAGCTTGGAAGGGCTAGATGCTAAGACCCAGTACTTC. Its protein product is CASSLEGLDAKTQYF.

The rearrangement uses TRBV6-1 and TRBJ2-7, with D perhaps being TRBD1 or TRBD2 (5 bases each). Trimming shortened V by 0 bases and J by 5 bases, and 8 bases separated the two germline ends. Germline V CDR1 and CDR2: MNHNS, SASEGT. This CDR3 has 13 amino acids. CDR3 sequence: CASSEAGDDEQYF. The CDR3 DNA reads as TGTGCCAGCAGTGAAGCGGGGGACGACGAGCAGTACTTC.

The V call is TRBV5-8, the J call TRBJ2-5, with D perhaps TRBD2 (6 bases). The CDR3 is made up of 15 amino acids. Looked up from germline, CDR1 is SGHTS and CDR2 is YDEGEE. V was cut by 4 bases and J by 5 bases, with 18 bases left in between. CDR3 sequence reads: CASSPGRRSGETQYF. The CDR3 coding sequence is TGTGCCAGCAGCCCTGGGAGGAGGAGCGGCGAGACCCAGTACTTC.

The chain's CDR3 is CASSRGDRQYGYTF. The DNA for the CDR3 is TGTGCCAGTAGTCGAGGGGACAGGCAATATGGCTACACCTTC. The rearrangement uses TRBV19 and TRBJ1-2, with TRBD1 identical over 8 bases. CDR1 LNHDA and CDR2 SQIVND come from the germline V gene (reference sequence). This CDR3 has 14 amino acids. V lost 5 bases to trimming and J lost 5 bases; unmatched junction nucleotides: 7.

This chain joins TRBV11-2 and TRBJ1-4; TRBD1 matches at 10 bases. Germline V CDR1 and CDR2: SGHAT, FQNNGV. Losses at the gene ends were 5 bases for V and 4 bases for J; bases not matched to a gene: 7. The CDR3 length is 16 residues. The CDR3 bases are TGTGCCAGCAGCCGCCGGGACAGGGGAGGTAATGAAAAACTGTTTTTT. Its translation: CASSRRDRGGNEKLFF.

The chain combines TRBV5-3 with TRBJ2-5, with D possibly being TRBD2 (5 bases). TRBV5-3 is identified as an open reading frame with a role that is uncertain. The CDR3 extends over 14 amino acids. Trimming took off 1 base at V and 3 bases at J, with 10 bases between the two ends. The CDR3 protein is CARSLRTVKETQYF. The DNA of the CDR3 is TGTGCCAGAAGCTTGCGGACTGTGAAAGAGACCCAGTACTTC.

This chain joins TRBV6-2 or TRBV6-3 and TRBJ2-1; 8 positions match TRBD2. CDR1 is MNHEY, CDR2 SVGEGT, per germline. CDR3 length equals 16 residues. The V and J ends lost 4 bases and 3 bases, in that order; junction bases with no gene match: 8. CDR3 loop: CASSFGTSGGYNEQFF. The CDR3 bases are TGTGCCAGCAGTTTCGGGACTAGTGGGGGCTACAATGAGCAGTTCTTC.

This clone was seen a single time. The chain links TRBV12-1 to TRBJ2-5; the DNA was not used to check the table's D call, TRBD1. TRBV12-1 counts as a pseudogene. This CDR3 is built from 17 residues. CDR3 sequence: CANPLRLPGQKKETQYF. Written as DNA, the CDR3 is TGTGCCAATCCCCTGAGGCTTCCGGGACAGAAGAAGGAGACCCAGTACTTC.

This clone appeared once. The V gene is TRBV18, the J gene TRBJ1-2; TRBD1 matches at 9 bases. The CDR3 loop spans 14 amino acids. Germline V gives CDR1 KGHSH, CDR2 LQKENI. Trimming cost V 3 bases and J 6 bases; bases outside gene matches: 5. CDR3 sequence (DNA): TGTGCCAGCTCACCTCGGACAGGGGCGGATGGCTACACCTTC. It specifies CASSPRTGADGYTF.

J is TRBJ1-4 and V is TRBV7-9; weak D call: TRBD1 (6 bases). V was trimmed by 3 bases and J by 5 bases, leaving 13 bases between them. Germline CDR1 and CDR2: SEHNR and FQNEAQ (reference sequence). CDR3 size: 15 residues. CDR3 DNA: TGTGCCAGCAGCTTCGGGGGCCGGAACAATGAAAAACTGTTTTTT. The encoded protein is CASSFGGRNNEKLFF.

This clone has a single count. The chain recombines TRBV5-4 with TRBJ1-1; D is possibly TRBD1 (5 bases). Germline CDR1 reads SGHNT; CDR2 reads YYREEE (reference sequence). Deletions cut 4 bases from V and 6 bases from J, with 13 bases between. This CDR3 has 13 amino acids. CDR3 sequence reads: CASSRGEGAEAFF. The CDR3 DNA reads TGTGCCAGCAGCCGGGGGGAAGGGGCTGAAGCTTTCTTT.

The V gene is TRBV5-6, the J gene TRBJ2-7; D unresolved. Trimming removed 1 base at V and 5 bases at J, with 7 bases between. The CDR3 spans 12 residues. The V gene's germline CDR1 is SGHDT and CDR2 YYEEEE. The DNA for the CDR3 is TGTGCCAGCAGCTTGCGGCGAAACGAGCAGTACTTC. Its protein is CASSLRRNEQYF.

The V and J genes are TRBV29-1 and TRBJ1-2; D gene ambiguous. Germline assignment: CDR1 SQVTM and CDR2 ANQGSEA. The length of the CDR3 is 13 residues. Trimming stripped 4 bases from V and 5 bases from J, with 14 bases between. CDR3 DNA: TGCAGCGTTGGTCGCGGCAGCTCTTATGGCTACACCTTC. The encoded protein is CSVGRGSSYGYTF.

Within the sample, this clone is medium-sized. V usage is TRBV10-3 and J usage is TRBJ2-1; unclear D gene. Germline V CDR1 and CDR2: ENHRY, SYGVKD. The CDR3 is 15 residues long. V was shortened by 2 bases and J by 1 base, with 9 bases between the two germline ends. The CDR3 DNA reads TGTGCCATCAGTGAGGGACGGGCATCCTACAATGAGCAGTTCTTC. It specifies CAISEGRASYNEQFF.

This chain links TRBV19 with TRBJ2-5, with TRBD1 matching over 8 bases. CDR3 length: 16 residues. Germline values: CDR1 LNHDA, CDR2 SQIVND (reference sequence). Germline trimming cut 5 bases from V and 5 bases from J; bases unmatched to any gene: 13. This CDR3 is CASSPRDRFAPETQYF. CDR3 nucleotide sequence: TGTGCCAGTAGTCCTCGGGACAGGTTTGCGCCGGAGACCCAGTACTTC.

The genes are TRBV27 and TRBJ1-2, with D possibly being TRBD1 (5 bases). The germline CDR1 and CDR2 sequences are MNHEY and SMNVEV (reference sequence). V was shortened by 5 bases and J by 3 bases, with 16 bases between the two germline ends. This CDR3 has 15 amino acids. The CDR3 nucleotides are TGTGCCAGCAGTCCCCAGGGAGGAAGGGACTATGGCTACACCTTC. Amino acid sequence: CASSPQGGRDYGYTF.

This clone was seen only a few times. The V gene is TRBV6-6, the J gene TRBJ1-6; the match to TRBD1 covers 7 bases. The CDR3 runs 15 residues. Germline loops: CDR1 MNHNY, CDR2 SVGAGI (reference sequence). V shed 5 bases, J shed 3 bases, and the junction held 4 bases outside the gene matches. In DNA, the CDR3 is TGTGCCAGCAGTCGGCGGGACAGCTATAATTCACCCCTCCACTTT. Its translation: CASSRRDSYNSPLHF.

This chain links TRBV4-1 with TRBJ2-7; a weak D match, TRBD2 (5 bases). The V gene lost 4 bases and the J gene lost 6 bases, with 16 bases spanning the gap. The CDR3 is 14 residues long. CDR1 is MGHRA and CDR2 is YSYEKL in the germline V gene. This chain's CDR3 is CASSLDSGFSEQYF. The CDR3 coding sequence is TGCGCCAGCAGCCTAGACTCGGGGTTCAGCGAGCAGTACTTC.

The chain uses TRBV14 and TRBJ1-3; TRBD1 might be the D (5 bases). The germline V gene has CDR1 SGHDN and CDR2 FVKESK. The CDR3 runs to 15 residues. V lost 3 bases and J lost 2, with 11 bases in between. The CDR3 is CASSHVGAPGNTIYF. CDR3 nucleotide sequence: TGTGCCAGCAGCCATGTCGGGGCACCTGGAAACACCATATATTTT.

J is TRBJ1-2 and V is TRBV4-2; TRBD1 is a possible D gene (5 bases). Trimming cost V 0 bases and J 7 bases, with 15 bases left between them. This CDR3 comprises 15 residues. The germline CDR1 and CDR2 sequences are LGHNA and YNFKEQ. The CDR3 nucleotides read TGTGCCAGCAGCCAAGAGGGCGGGGGAACAGGTGGCTACACCTTC. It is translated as CASSQEGGGTGGYTF.